A single sample gave rise to the 14 T cell receptor beta chains below, sequenced in a study of radiotherapy plus CTLA-4 blockade in lung cancer. Method: immunoSEQ multiplex PCR; TCRdb's copy keeps in-frame clones and lacks some. The sample shows about 49,000 clones, 60% to 80% of them seen only once. This specimen was peripheral blood, taken from a patient treated with radiotherapy plus ipilimumab. These TCRs come from a human donor with non-small cell lung cancer who had stable disease on radiotherapy plus ipilimumab.

The V gene is TRBV6-1, the J gene TRBJ2-3, with 8 bases that match TRBD2. Germline V CDR1 and CDR2: MNHNS, SASEGT. V was clipped by 6 bases and J by 2 bases; unmatched bases: 4. CDR3 size: 14 residues. The CDR3 protein is CASRERGPTDTQYF. In DNA, the CDR3 is TGTGCCAGCAGAGAGCGGGGGCCCACAGATACGCAGTATTTT.

This chain uses TRBV7-8 with TRBJ2-1; D uncertain. V shed 5 bases and J shed 2 bases, with 7 bases lying between them. From germline, CDR1 is SGHVS and CDR2 FQNEAQ. The CDR3 sequence is 13 residues long. CDR3 nucleotide sequence: TGTGCCAGCAGCCGCGACACCTACAATGAGCAGTTCTTC. Amino acid sequence: CASSRDTYNEQFF.

The rearrangement links TRBV19 to TRBJ2-3, with 9 nucleotides matching TRBD2. V gave up 3 bases and J gave up 0 bases; unmatched junction bases: 4. Germline CDR1 reads LNHDA; CDR2 reads SQIVND (reference sequence). The CDR3 is 16 amino acids. CDR3 loop: CASSIYSGGSTDTQYF. As DNA, the CDR3 is TGTGCCAGTAGTATCTATAGCGGGGGTAGCACAGATACGCAGTATTTT. Full variable domain (outside the CDR3, taken from reference TRBV19 and TRBJ2-3): DGGITQSPKYLFRKEGQNVTLSCEQNLNHDAMYWYRQDPGQGLRLIYYSQIVNDFQKGDIAEGYSVSREKKESFPLTVTSAQKNPTAFYLCASSIYSGGSTDTQYFGPGTRLTVL.

The rearrangement links TRBV7-9 to TRBJ1-1; D ambiguous. Trimming removed 0 bases from V and 4 bases from J, with 6 bases in between. Germline V gene lookup returns CDR1 SEHNR and CDR2 FQNEAQ (reference sequence). The CDR3 has 13 residues. CDR3 in DNA: TGTGCCAGCAGCTTAGCGAGCAGCACTGAAGCTTTCTTT. Encoded protein: CASSLASSTEAFF. The full variable domain, in which reference TRBV7-9 and TRBJ1-1 provide the parts outside the CDR3, is DTGVSQNPRHKITKRGQNVTFRCDPISEHNRLYWYRQTLGQGPEFLTYFQNEAQLEKSRLLSDRFSAERPKGSFSTLEIQRTEQGDSAMYLCASSLASSTEAFFGQGTRLTVV.

CDR3: CAWRIDQRTEAFF. CDR3 in DNA: TGTGCCTGGCGTATTGACCAGAGGACTGAAGCTTTCTTT. The V call is TRBV30, the J call TRBJ1-1; D remains unclear. V lost 5 bases, J lost 5 bases, and 15 bases lay in between. Germline lookup yields CDR1 GTSNPN and CDR2 SVGIG (reference sequence). CDR3 size: 13 residues.

As DNA, the CDR3 is TGCGCCAGCAGCTTCCCGACACGCAGCGGGGTGAGCTCCTACAATGAGCAGTTCTTC. It yields the protein CASSFPTRSGVSSYNEQFF. This chain joins TRBV5-1 and TRBJ2-1, with 7 positions matching TRBD2. Germline V gene data show CDR1 as SGHRS and CDR2 as YFSETQ. V shed 2 bases and J 0 bases; nucleotides not matched to a gene: 14. This CDR3 contains 19 residues.

V is TRBV5-1 and J is TRBJ2-7, with D perhaps TRBD1 (6 bases). Trimming left V 0 bases short and J 3 bases short, with 10 bases between. Germline V gene lookup returns CDR1 SGHRS and CDR2 YFSETQ. The CDR3 sequence is 14 residues long. The CDR3 loop reads CASSLAGQSYEQYF. CDR3 sequence (DNA): TGCGCCAGCAGCTTGGCAGGACAGAGCTACGAGCAGTACTTC.

This CDR3 reads CASSHDVGTGAYNEQFF. CDR3 sequence (DNA): TGCGCCAGCAGCCACGACGTGGGGACAGGGGCCTACAATGAGCAGTTCTTC. V gene TRBV4-3 combines with J gene TRBJ2-1, with 10 bases fitting TRBD1. Losses at the gene ends were 3 bases for V and 2 bases for J; bases not matched to a gene: 7. The CDR3 is 17 residues long. Germline lookup yields CDR1 LGHNA and CDR2 YSLEER.

This rearrangement joins TRBV6-5 to TRBJ2-3; TRBD2 matches at 7 bases. The CDR3 length is 12 residues. V lost 8 bases, J lost 11 bases, and 10 bases stayed unmatched. Germline V gene lookup returns CDR1 MNHEY and CDR2 SVGAGI. CDR3 amino acids: CASGSTSAVQYF. Here the CDR3 DNA reads TGTGCCAGCGGATCAACTAGCGCCGTGCAGTATTTT.

This chain links TRBV28 with TRBJ1-1; a possible D gene is TRBD1 (5 bases). Germline V CDR1 and CDR2: MDHEN, SYDVKM. Trimming cost V 7 bases and J 3 bases, with 15 bases left between them. The CDR3 sequence is 14 residues long. CDR3 in amino acids: CASIAPGPYTEAFF. In DNA form, the CDR3 reads TGTGCCAGCATCGCCCCGGGACCTTACACTGAAGCTTTCTTT. Together with reference TRBV28 and TRBJ1-1, the CDR3 gives the full variable domain: DVKVTQSSRYLVKRTGEKVFLECVQDMDHENMFWYRQDPGLGLRLIYFSYDVKMKEKGDIPEGYSVSREKKERFSLILESASTNQTSMYLCASIAPGPYTEAFFGQGTRLTVV.

This sequence joins TRBV19 and TRBJ1-1; D remains ambiguous. Germline values: CDR1 LNHDA, CDR2 SQIVND (reference sequence). This CDR3 has 13 residues. Deletions cut 4 bases from V and 1 base from J, with 7 bases between. As DNA, the CDR3 is TGTGCCAGTAGTACGACAACGAACACTGAAGCTTTCTTT. It specifies CASSTTTNTEAFF. Drawing the rest from reference TRBV19 and TRBJ1-1, the complete variable domain is DGGITQSPKYLFRKEGQNVTLSCEQNLNHDAMYWYRQDPGQGLRLIYYSQIVNDFQKGDIAEGYSVSREKKESFPLTVTSAQKNPTAFYLCASSTTTNTEAFFGQGTRLTVV.

About this clone itself: The junction departs from germline at one end; a sequencing error may be responsible. Distinct nucleotide sequences in the sample also encode this CDR3. J is TRBJ1-1 and V is TRBV29-1, with D possibly being TRBD1 (6 bases). The CDR3 extends over 13 amino acids. Germline CDR1 and CDR2: SQVTM and ANQGSEA. CDR3: CSAEGDPNTEAFF. CDR3 in DNA: TGCAGCGCAGAGGGGGACCCGAACACTGAAGCTTTCTTC.

Comment on this clone: One end of the junction does not line up with germline, which may come from a read error. The CDR3 region has the DNA TGTGCCAGCAGTGAAGTTGGCAGGGGCACGGATACGCAGTATTTT. Residues: CASSEVGRGTDTQYF. The rearrangement uses TRBV6-1 and TRBJ2-3; the D gene is possibly TRBD1 (6 bases). The CDR3 sequence is 15 residues long. Germline CDR1 and CDR2: MNHNS and SASEGT.

The chain links TRBV19 to TRBJ1-1; the match to TRBD1 covers 10 bases. In germline, CDR1 is LNHDA, CDR2 SQIVND (reference sequence). The CDR3 is 15 residues long. Trimming removed 0 bases from V and 12 bases from J; junction bases left unmatched: 10. The CDR3 loop is CASSIDQGRQGATFF. For the CDR3, the DNA is TGTGCCAGTAGTATAGACCAAGGGAGACAGGGGGCGACTTTCTTT.